A single T cell receptor beta chain is shown here with its context. Antigen: not known. Germline V gene data show CDR1 as WSHSY and CDR2 as SAAADI. The germline V and J ends were trimmed by 2 bases and 5 bases, with 12 bases remaining between them. The CDR3 is 14 amino acids. This record comes from a study of T-cell memory formation after mild COVID-19. Study observations and caveats: A second wave of clones peaked on day 37, and their SARS-CoV-2 specificity went unconfirmed.

TCRdb independently ran MiXCR on the 5' RACE reads; one entry per CDR3 protein. The profile shows hundreds of thousands of distinct CDR3 sequences, nearly 25% of them singletons. This receptor was identified in an adult woman who had mild COVID-19 (a few samples of this study predate the infection). Cell type and time point are not known. V is TRBV10-2 and J is TRBJ1-1; D gene ambiguous. Sequencing used PBMCs or a T cell subset sorted from them (not recorded which). The CDR3 reads CASSEAEVRTEAFF. Written as DNA, the CDR3 is TGCGCCAGCAGTGAGGCGGAGGTGAGAACTGAAGCTTTCTTT.